Shown below are 26 T cell receptor beta chains from a single sample sequenced in a study of T cell changes during pregnancy in multiple sclerosis (dated by TCRdb to about 2019). Receptor amplification or capture employed the immunoSEQ multiplex PCR assay. TCRdb stores this immuneACCESS table with in-frame sequences only. Part of the clones is absent; in the studies checked, under half of the shortfall reflects unresolved V genes, and no reason is known for the rest. This sample gives about 75,000 clones in total; about 89% of them show up just once. Of the sample, over 0.7% falls within the top ten clones. This specimen consisted of peripheral blood, obtained in the first trimester of pregnancy. These receptors were obtained from a female donor in good health, enrolled as a control in a pregnancy study.

V gene TRBV7-8 combines with J gene TRBJ1-6; TRBD1 is a possible D gene (6 bases). CDR1 and CDR2 (germline): SGHVS, FQNEAQ. The V and J ends lost 4 bases and 6 bases respectively, with 16 bases between them. The CDR3 contains 16 residues. The DNA of the CDR3 is TGTGCCAGCAGCTCAACCCGAGGGGGGGCTAATTCACCCCTCCACTTT. It encodes CASSSTRGGANSPLHF.

This clone showed up just once. The chain recombines TRBV2 with TRBJ2-5, with unresolved D. Looked up from germline, CDR1 is SNHLY and CDR2 is FYNNEI. Trimming took 5 bases from V and 5 from J, leaving 15 bases between them. The CDR3 consists of 14 residues. The CDR3 DNA reads as TGTGCCAGCAGTCCAGAAAGTTTTTCGGAGACCCAGTACTTC. Its translation: CASSPESFSETQYF. Combining the CDR3 with reference TRBV2 and TRBJ2-5 gives the whole variable domain EPEVTQTPSHQVTQMGQEVILRCVPISNHLYFYWYRQILGQKVEFLVSFYNNEISEKSEIFDDQFSVERPDGSNFTLKIRSTKLEDSAMYFCASSPESFSETQYFGPGTRLLVL.

V is TRBV28 and J is TRBJ1-2; 7 bases are shared with TRBD1. The V gene end was trimmed by 3 bases and the J gene end by 6 bases; junction bases not matched to a gene: 13. Germline values: CDR1 MDHEN, CDR2 SYDVKM. The length of the CDR3 is 16 residues. The CDR3 is CASSFTLTGVANGYTF. The CDR3 nucleotides read TGTGCCAGCAGTTTTACCCTTACAGGGGTCGCCAATGGCTACACCTTC.

This sequence joins TRBV7-6 and TRBJ1-5; no reliable D call. V dropped 5 bases and J dropped 3 bases, with 20 bases sitting between them. Germline V gene sequence: CDR1 SGHVS, CDR2 FNYEAQ. The CDR3 sequence is 17 residues long. The CDR3 region is CASSPREYGDTNQPQHF. CDR3 nucleotide sequence: TGTGCCAGCAGCCCCCGGGAGTACGGTGATACCAATCAGCCCCAGCATTTT. Full variable domain (missing parts from reference TRBV7-6 and TRBJ1-5): GAGVSQSPRYKVTKRGQDVALRCDPISGHVSLYWYRQALGQGPEFLTYFNYEAQQDKSGLPNDRFSAERPEGSISTLTIQRTEQRDSAMYRCASSPREYGDTNQPQHFGDGTRLSIL.

The chain combines TRBV19 with TRBJ2-2, with D maybe TRBD2 (5 bases). Germline lookup yields CDR1 LNHDA and CDR2 SQIVND (reference sequence). This CDR3 comprises 18 residues. V gave up 0 bases and J gave up 6 bases, with 20 bases separating them. The CDR3 spells CASSIDRRLLVTSGELFF. As DNA, the CDR3 is TGTGCCAGTAGTATAGATCGTCGATTACTAGTTACCTCCGGGGAGCTGTTTTTT. Together with reference TRBV19 and TRBJ2-2, the CDR3 gives the full variable domain: DGGITQSPKYLFRKEGQNVTLSCEQNLNHDAMYWYRQDPGQGLRLIYYSQIVNDFQKGDIAEGYSVSREKKESFPLTVTSAQKNPTAFYLCASSIDRRLLVTSGELFFGEGSRLTVL.

The chain uses TRBV19 and TRBJ1-2, with D perhaps matching TRBD1 (5 bases). The CDR3 loop spans 14 amino acids. Germline CDR1 and CDR2: LNHDA and SQIVND (reference sequence). V was trimmed by 0 bases and J by 7 bases, leaving 12 bases between them. CDR3 sequence (DNA): TGTGCCAGTAGTATAGATGCCGAAGGGGCTGGCTACACCTTC. Amino acids: CASSIDAEGAGYTF.

This clone was detected only a few times. The chain couples TRBV7-9 to TRBJ2-1; D is uncertain. Between the trimmed V and J ends, which lost 1 base and 5 bases, there was a span of 9 bases. CDR3 size: 14 residues. The germline CDR1 and CDR2 sequences are SEHNR and FQNEAQ (reference sequence). The CDR3 nucleotides read TGTGCCAGCAGCTTAGTCCTGGGCCACAATGAGCAGTTCTTC. It encodes CASSLVLGHNEQFF.

CDR3 nucleotide sequence: TGTGCCAGCAGTTTAGCGAGCTATGGCTACACCTTC. This codes for CASSLASYGYTF. The chain has TRBV28 and TRBJ1-2, with unresolved D. V lost 2 bases, J lost 4 bases, and 5 bases lay in between. This CDR3 has 12 amino acids. CDR1 and CDR2 (germline): MDHEN, SYDVKM.

This sequence joins TRBV6-4 and TRBJ2-4, with a possible D match to TRBD1 (6 bases). Germline CDR1 is MRHNA and CDR2 is SNTAGT. With 0 bases removed from V and 12 bases from J, the gap between germline ends came to 15 bases. The CDR3 extends over 14 amino acids. The chain's CDR3 is CASSDSLDRGSQYF. CDR3 nucleotide sequence: TGTGCCAGCAGTGACTCCTTGGACAGAGGGTCTCAGTACTTC.

This chain uses TRBV18 with TRBJ2-5, with D possibly TRBD2 on 6 matching bases. V lost 3 bases, J lost 2 bases, and 10 bases lay in between. In germline, CDR1 is KGHSH, CDR2 LQKENI. The CDR3 is 14 amino acids. The CDR3 is CASSPPGLQETQYF. The CDR3 coding sequence is TGTGCCAGCTCACCCCCGGGACTTCAAGAGACCCAGTACTTC. Full variable domain (rest looked up from reference TRBV18 and TRBJ2-5): NAGVMQNPRHLVRRRGQEARLRCSPMKGHSHVYWYRQLPEEGLKFMVYLQKENIIDESGMPKERFSAEFPKEGPSILRIQQVVRGDSAAYFCASSPPGLQETQYFGPGTRLLVL.

The rearrangement links TRBV19 to TRBJ2-7, with TRBD1 as a possible D gene (5 bases). The length of the CDR3 is 12 residues. Germline values: CDR1 LNHDA, CDR2 SQIVND (reference sequence). V lost 3 bases, J lost 3 bases, and 6 bases lay in between. The CDR3 DNA sequence: TGTGCCAGTAGTATCGACAGCTACGAGCAGTACTTC. Residues: CASSIDSYEQYF.

This clone was detected only a few times. V usage is TRBV19 and J usage is TRBJ1-1; possible D gene TRBD1, 6 bases. The CDR3 consists of 14 residues. CDR1 and CDR2 (germline): LNHDA, SQIVND (reference sequence). V was clipped by 4 bases and J by 0 bases, with 9 bases between them. This CDR3 is CASSRGHLNTEAFF. CDR3 DNA: TGTGCCAGTAGTAGGGGACACCTGAACACTGAAGCTTTCTTT.

This chain connects TRBV5-1 to TRBJ1-2, with TRBD1 matching over 11 bases. Germline CDR1 reads SGHRS; CDR2 reads YFSETQ. Unmatched junction bases numbered 4, after V lost 0 bases and J lost 6 bases. The CDR3 has 15 residues. The DNA of the CDR3 is TGCGCCAGCAGCTTGGCGGGACAGGGGGTCGATGGCTACACCTTC. Its protein product is CASSLAGQGVDGYTF.

This chain connects TRBV4-2 to TRBJ1-6; D unclear. CDR3 length: 15 residues. Per the germline V gene, CDR1 is LGHNA and CDR2 is YNFKEQ. V lost 4 bases to trimming and J lost 6 bases, with 13 bases between them. The CDR3: CASSLESRFNSPLHF. The CDR3 bases are TGTGCCAGCAGCCTGGAGAGCCGCTTTAATTCACCCCTCCACTTT.

This clone was detected only once. The chain employs TRBV4-2 and TRBJ2-1; 10 bases map to TRBD2. This CDR3 spans 15 amino acids. Germline V gene data show CDR1 as LGHNA and CDR2 as YNFKEQ. V was pared by 1 base and J by 7 bases, with 4 bases of the junction left unmatched. As DNA, the CDR3 is TGTGCCAGCAGCCAAGGAGCGGGGGGGCAAAATGAGCAGTTCTTC. Translation gives CASSQGAGGQNEQFF.

The rearrangement uses TRBV2 and TRBJ1-1; no reliable D call. Germline values: CDR1 SNHLY, CDR2 FYNNEI. Trimming shortened V by 6 bases and J by 3 bases, and 14 bases separated the two germline ends. This CDR3 has 14 amino acids. The CDR3 DNA reads TGTGCCAGCAGAAGGGAGAGCGGGGACACTGAAGCTTTCTTT. Protein: CASRRESGDTEAFF.

This chain joins TRBV7-6 and TRBJ1-1; 12 nucleotides align to TRBD1. Germline V CDR1 and CDR2: SGHVS, FNYEAQ. CDR3 size: 17 residues. V trimming: 5 bases; J trimming: 7 bases; junction bases outside the gene matches: 14. As DNA, the CDR3 is TGTGCCAGCAGCCCAAGGGGGACAGGGGGCTTCTTGGGTGAAGCTTTCTTT. This encodes CASSPRGTGGFLGEAFF.

The chain has TRBV27 and TRBJ2-2; 9 positions agree with TRBD1. Germline V CDR1 and CDR2: MNHEY, SMNVEV (reference sequence). The CDR3 covers 15 residues. V lost 5 bases, J lost 7 bases, and 8 bases stayed unmatched. CDR3 residues: CASSPNRGRSGELFF. The CDR3 nucleotides are TGTGCCAGCAGTCCCAACAGGGGGCGCAGCGGGGAGCTGTTTTTT.

This sequence joins TRBV5-1 and TRBJ2-5; 9 bases map to TRBD2. The CDR3 runs 14 residues. The J segment lost 5 bases and the V segment lost 4 bases, leaving 6 bases of the junction unmatched. Germline-derived CDR1 and CDR2 are SGHRS and YFSETQ. Here the CDR3 reads CASSGGGGGETQYF. The CDR3 nucleotides read TGCGCCAGCAGCGGCGGGGGGGGTGGCGAGACCCAGTACTTC.

The V gene is TRBV7-2, the J gene TRBJ1-6, with TRBD1 as a possible D gene (5 bases). This CDR3 region has 15 residues. The germline V and J ends were trimmed by 2 bases and 9 bases, with 14 bases remaining between them. CDR1 is SGHTA and CDR2 is FQGNSA in the germline V gene. The CDR3 DNA follows: TGTGCCAGCAGCTTATTGGGGGGGACGGGTTCACCCCTCCACTTT. As protein: CASSLLGGTGSPLHF.

The chain couples TRBV19 to TRBJ2-2, with 9 bases matching TRBD1. This CDR3 has 15 residues. The germline CDR1 and CDR2 sequences are LNHDA and SQIVND (reference sequence). Trimming removed 4 bases from V and 1 base from J; junction bases left unmatched: 1. The CDR3 nucleotides are TGTGCCAGTAGTAAGGGACAGGGGAACACCGGGGAGCTGTTTTTT. Its protein product is CASSKGQGNTGELFF.

This chain connects TRBV7-9 to TRBJ2-7, with 7 bases matching TRBD2. Germline V gene lookup returns CDR1 SEHNR and CDR2 FQNEAQ (reference sequence). This CDR3 is 14 amino acids long. V shed 5 bases, J shed 2 bases, and the junction held 6 bases outside the gene matches. For the CDR3, the DNA is TGTGCCAGCAGCCCTAACCGGGGGGCCTACGAGCAGTACTTC. Protein sequence: CASSPNRGAYEQYF.

This clone was counted between two and nine times. The CDR3 coding sequence is TGTGCCAGCAGTTTCACCGGGACTAGCAGTCACAATGAGCAGTTCTTC. This translates into CASSFTGTSSHNEQFF. This chain joins TRBV28 and TRBJ2-1, with 9 bases that match TRBD2. The germline gives CDR1 MDHEN, CDR2 SYDVKM. J lost 5 bases, V lost 3 bases, and 8 bases had no gene match. The CDR3 is 16 amino acids.

The chain is built from TRBV6-5 and TRBJ1-3; D call uncertain. The germline V and J ends were trimmed by 6 bases and 1 base, with 10 bases remaining between them. Germline values: CDR1 MNHEY, CDR2 SVGAGI. The CDR3 runs to 14 residues. CDR3 sequence: CASSPSPSGNTIYF. The DNA of the CDR3 is TGTGCCAGCAGCCCCTCCCCTTCTGGAAACACCATATATTTT.

The chain couples TRBV7-9 to TRBJ2-5, with D maybe TRBD1 (5 bases). The CDR3 contains 15 residues. V shed 1 base and J shed 6 bases, with 15 bases lying between them. Germline assignment: CDR1 SEHNR and CDR2 FQNEAQ (reference sequence). This CDR3 reads CASSLGGQGRKTQYF. As DNA, the CDR3 is TGTGCCAGCAGCTTAGGGGGCCAGGGTAGGAAGACCCAGTACTTC.

V gene TRBV28 combines with J gene TRBJ1-3, with D perhaps matching TRBD1 (6 bases). Looked up from germline, CDR1 is MDHEN and CDR2 is SYDVKM. Trimming left V 3 bases short and J 2 bases short, with 8 bases between. This CDR3 is 14 amino acids long. CDR3 protein: CASSLGGPGNTIYF. The CDR3 DNA reads as TGTGCCAGCAGTTTGGGGGGGCCTGGAAACACCATATATTTT.